Sequencing of this T cell receptor beta chain was carried out in a study of T cell responses to AZD1222 COVID-19 vaccine. Whole-study findings and limits: Most donors were white British, females outnumbered males, and clonal diversity was possibly underestimated. After the peak T cell response, and only then, were repertoires sampled. Only a handful of individuals given AZD1222 were seropositive at baseline.

On this clone itself: As yet, its antigen is unknown.

The data were produced by immunoSEQ multiplex PCR, yet TCRdb's version contains in-frame clones alone and is incomplete. The sample includes around 97,000 clones, 75% to 95% of them seen just once. Between the trimmed V and J ends, which lost 0 bases and 3 bases, there was a span of 12 bases. Germline V gene sequence: CDR1 SGHTA, CDR2 FQGTGA. The CDR3 contains 16 residues. Sample: peripheral blood, taken on day 0 of AZD1222 vaccination. The sequence derives from an adult in good health. The chain couples TRBV7-3 to TRBJ2-1; possible D gene TRBD2, 5 bases. CDR3 nucleotides: TGTGCCAGCAGCTTAACTGCGACTAACCTCTACAATGAGCAGTTCTTC. Translated: CASSLTATNLYNEQFF.